Described below is a single TCR beta chain sequence and its context. The target antigen is unknown. This CDR3 spans 17 amino acids. The germline V gene encodes CDR1 SGHRS and CDR2 YFSETQ. V dropped 0 bases and J dropped 0; count of bases not matched to a gene: 0. The sample is drawn from a study of cytomegalovirus exposure and HLA in healthy donors. Findings and caveats of the study: Among TCR beta chains of equal frequency, HLA-associated ones were more clonally expanded in a later analysis. Previous analysis showed most TCR beta V segments were productive about 90% or about 30% of the time. Per a later analysis, about 18,000 TCR beta sequences showed association with HLA alleles at 0.05 false discovery rate.

The PCR had 60 Vbeta and 13 Jbeta primers. In the original processing: As a later analysis found, there were about 80 million unique TCR beta chains, of which roughly 11 million were shared. Using immunoSEQ multiplex PCR, the repertoire was profiled, and TCRdb retains in-frame clones only, with some absent. V, J and clone size derive from that table, while D and trimming were established from the DNA sequence. The data contain some 190,000 clones, 85% of them singletons. This clonotype was sampled from a boy aged 2 to 9 in good health and CMV-seronegative. The sample taken for sequencing was PBMCs. The chain is built from TRBV5-1 and TRBJ2-1, with 13 bases lining up with TRBD2. The CDR3 coding sequence is TGCGCCAGCAGCTTGGGGACTAGCGGGAGCTCCTACAATGAGCAGTTCTTC. As protein: CASSLGTSGSSYNEQFF.